These 14 T cell receptor beta chains were all obtained from the same sample, sequenced in a study of spatial heterogeneity in lung cancer (dated by TCRdb to the late 2010s). Beyond this particular receptor, the publication reports: The number of expanded intratumoral alpha and beta TCRs correlated with the tumor nonsynonymous mutation count.

No antigen has been assigned to these receptors. The time point label, read with the paper, signifies: sample taken at primary tumor resection. The library was produced with 5' RACE. Data came from a NextSeq 500. The public sequencing data were trimmed at Q25 with fastp and processed into clonotypes with MiXCR by TCRdb, which kept only in-frame beta chains. For every CDR3 protein sequence, its rows merge into one entry that carries the most common genes and DNA. This sample has about 100,000 distinct CDR3 sequences in its table, and about 4.4% of those were observed once. 21% of the sample lies in the top ten. The sample in question was lung tumor tissue, obtained at surgery. These receptors were taken from a male donor with early-stage non-small cell lung cancer.

Details on this clonotype: A read error is possible here, since a much larger clone lies one base away. CDR3 in DNA: TGTGCCAGCAGCTACGGGACCTACAAGCAGTACTTC. Its translation: CASSYGTYKQYF. This rearrangement joins TRBV7-9 to TRBJ2-7, with D perhaps assigned TRBD1 or TRBD2 (5 bases each). This CDR3 spans 12 amino acids. Germline V lookup: CDR1 SEHNR, CDR2 FQNEAQ (reference sequence).

There are a few counts of this clonotype. V usage is TRBV6-1 and J usage is TRBJ1-6; D may be TRBD1 (5 bases). The ends were cut back, 6 bases at V and 10 bases at J, with 16 bases in the middle. Germline loops: CDR1 MNHNS, CDR2 SASEGT. CDR3 length: 14 residues. CDR3 amino acids: CASSGRGPLSPLHF. CDR3 DNA: TGTGCCAGCAGCGGTCGGGGACCGCTCTCACCCCTCCACTTT.

This clonotype was seen many times. This chain links TRBV27 with TRBJ2-2; TRBD1 agrees at 9 bases. This CDR3 spans 15 amino acids. Germline trimming cut 5 bases from V and 6 bases from J; bases unmatched to any gene: 7. In germline, CDR1 is MNHEY, CDR2 SMNVEV (reference sequence). The DNA for the CDR3 is TGTGCCAGCAGTATGGGGACAGGGTTTGCCGGGGAGCTGTTTTTT. Protein: CASSMGTGFAGELFF.

There are many counts of this clonotype. J is TRBJ2-5 and V is TRBV29-1; the D is unclear. This CDR3 has 14 residues. Germline V gene data show CDR1 as SQVTM and CDR2 as ANQGSEA. V lost 3 bases and J lost 0, with 11 bases in between. The CDR3 sequence: CSVEGPYYQETQYF. CDR3 DNA: TGCAGCGTTGAGGGTCCCTATTACCAAGAGACCCAGTACTTC.

A few counts support this clonotype. The V gene is TRBV28, the J gene TRBJ1-1, with D perhaps matching TRBD1 (5 bases). V was shortened by 4 bases and J by 1 base, with 13 bases between the two germline ends. The germline V gene has CDR1 MDHEN and CDR2 SYDVKM. The CDR3 is 15 amino acids. The CDR3 nucleotides are TGTGCCAGCAGTTATGGGGGAACAGGGAACACTGAAGCTTTCTTT. Translating it yields CASSYGGTGNTEAFF.

This clonotype was counted only a few times. The V gene is TRBV4-1, the J gene TRBJ2-7; 9 nucleotides match TRBD2. Germline trimming cut 0 bases from V and 7 bases from J; bases unmatched to any gene: 25. The germline V gene has CDR1 MGHRA and CDR2 YSYEKL. This CDR3 has 21 amino acids. The CDR3 sequence: CASSQDVLFGREGAWGREQYF. CDR3 nucleotide sequence: TGCGCCAGCAGCCAAGATGTGTTATTTGGGCGGGAGGGCGCTTGGGGAAGAGAGCAGTACTTC.

Details on this clonotype: Its ends do not fully match the called genes, so a read error is possible. The V gene is TRBV4-2, the J gene TRBJ2-6; no clear D gene. Per germline, CDR1 LGHNA and CDR2 YNFKEQ. This CDR3 has 16 residues. The CDR3 spells CVSSQDGNSGANVLTF. CDR3 coding DNA: TGTGTCAGCAGCCAAGATGGGAACTCTGGGGCCAACGTCCTGACTTTC.

There are many counts of this clonotype. This chain connects TRBV5-1 to TRBJ2-7; a possible D gene is TRBD1 (5 bases). The CDR3 has 13 amino acids. V lost 0 bases to trimming and J lost 3 bases, with 7 bases between them. Germline V lookup: CDR1 SGHRS, CDR2 YFSETQ. Here the CDR3 reads CASSLGQSYEQYF. In nucleotides, the CDR3 is TGCGCCAGCAGCTTGGGACAGAGCTACGAGCAGTACTTC.

This chain connects TRBV20-1 to TRBJ2-7; TRBD2 matches 9 bases. The germline CDR1 and CDR2 sequences are DFQATT and SNEGSKA (reference sequence). There are 14 residues in the CDR3. Trimming took 3 bases from V and 10 from J; bases not matched to a gene: 13. CDR3: CSASVGPLAGPQYF. DNA of the CDR3: TGCAGTGCTAGTGTCGGGCCGCTAGCGGGACCTCAGTACTTC.

J is TRBJ2-7 and V is TRBV5-6; TRBD1 might be the D (5 bases). The CDR3 runs to 12 residues. V shed 4 bases and J shed 5 bases, with 10 bases lying between them. Germline V gene data show CDR1 as SGHDT and CDR2 as YYEEEE. CDR3 loop: CASSTGGHEQYF. In DNA form, the CDR3 reads TGTGCCAGCAGCACAGGCGGCCACGAGCAGTACTTC. Drawing the rest from reference TRBV5-6 and TRBJ2-7, the complete variable domain is DAGVTQSPTHLIKTRGQQVTLRCSPKSGHDTVSWYQQALGQGPQFIFQYYEEEERQRGNFPDRFSGHQFPNYSSELNVNALLLGDSALYLCASSTGGHEQYFGPGTRLTVT.

This clonotype was recorded many times. The J gene is TRBJ2-7, the V gene TRBV28, with 7 bases that match TRBD2. Germline V gene lookup returns CDR1 MDHEN and CDR2 SYDVKM. Trimming at V came to 5 bases and at J to 1 base, leaving 5 bases not matched to a gene. The CDR3 spans 14 residues. As DNA, the CDR3 is TGTGCCAGCAGTCCTACAGCGGGGTCCTACGAGCAGTACTTC. Its protein product is CASSPTAGSYEQYF.

This sequence joins TRBV2 and TRBJ1-1; no firm D call. Germline CDR1 is SNHLY and CDR2 is FYNNEI. V lost 3 bases to trimming and J lost 0 bases, with 11 bases between them. The CDR3 loop spans 15 amino acids. DNA for the CDR3: TGTGCCAGCAGTGACAACAGCGCCATGAACACTGAAGCTTTCTTT. It codes for CASSDNSAMNTEAFF.

Note on this clonotype: A much larger clone lies a single base off, so this may be a read error. V gene TRBV20-1 combines with J gene TRBJ2-1; D gene ambiguous. The CDR3 has 11 amino acids. V was clipped by 2 bases and J by 10 bases, with 9 bases between them. Germline V gene data show CDR1 as DFQATT and CDR2 as SNEGSKA (reference sequence). CDR3 protein: CSARLEGEQFF. In DNA form, the CDR3 reads TGCAGTGCTAGATTGGAAGGGGAGCAGTTCTTC.

The table lists this clonotype with a few counts. V gene TRBV2 combines with J gene TRBJ1-6; D call uncertain. CDR1 and CDR2 (germline): SNHLY, FYNNEI. With 3 bases removed from V and 8 bases from J, the gap between germline ends came to 8 bases. This CDR3 has 13 amino acids. This CDR3 reads CASSEAGYSPLHF. CDR3 coding DNA: TGTGCCAGCAGTGAGGCAGGTTATTCACCCCTCCACTTT.